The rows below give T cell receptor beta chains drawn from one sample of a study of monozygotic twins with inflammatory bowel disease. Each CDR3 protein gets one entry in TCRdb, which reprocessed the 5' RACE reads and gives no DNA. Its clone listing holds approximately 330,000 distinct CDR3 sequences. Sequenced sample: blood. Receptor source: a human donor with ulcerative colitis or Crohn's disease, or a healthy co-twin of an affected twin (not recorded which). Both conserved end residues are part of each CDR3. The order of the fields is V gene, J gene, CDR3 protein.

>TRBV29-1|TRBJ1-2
CSVGNGEYGYTF
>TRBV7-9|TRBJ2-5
CASRNRDYQETQYF
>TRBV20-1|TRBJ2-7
CSARRQGYEQYF
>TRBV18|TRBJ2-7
CASSPESAPYEQYF
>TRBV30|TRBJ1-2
CASTPGPNYGYTF
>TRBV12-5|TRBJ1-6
CASGRTGDFFSSYNSPLHF
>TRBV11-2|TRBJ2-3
CASSLAFLGDTQYF
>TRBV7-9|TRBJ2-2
CASSAAGPNTGELFF
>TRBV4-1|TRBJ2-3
CASSQGHSEDTQYF
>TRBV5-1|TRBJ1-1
CASSFQGNTEAFF
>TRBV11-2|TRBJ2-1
CASSFARANEQFF
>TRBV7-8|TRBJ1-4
CASSLRGRRGEKLFF
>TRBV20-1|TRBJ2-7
CSAREGGPFYEQYF
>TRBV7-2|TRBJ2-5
CASSRGQGGQETQYF
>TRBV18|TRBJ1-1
CASSPTGGNTEAFF
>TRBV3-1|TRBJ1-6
CASSQRYSNSPLHF
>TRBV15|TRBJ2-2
CATSRESSDTGELFF
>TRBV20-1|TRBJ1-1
CSAEVGRATEAFF
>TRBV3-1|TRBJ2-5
CASSHLLRKRGDPETQYF
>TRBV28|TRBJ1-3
CASSTRDRGRKGTGNTIYF
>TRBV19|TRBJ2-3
CASSVDWDSTDTQYF
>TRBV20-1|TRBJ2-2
CSVPQVTGELFF
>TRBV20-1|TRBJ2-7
CSAPRQGVPPLGEQYF
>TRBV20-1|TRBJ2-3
CSANPGLAGEWDTQYF
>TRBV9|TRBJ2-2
CASRVGPNTGELFF
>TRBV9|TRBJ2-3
CASSVVGASDTQYF
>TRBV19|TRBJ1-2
CASKPGLGKNGYTF
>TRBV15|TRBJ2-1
CATSRETGMDEQFF
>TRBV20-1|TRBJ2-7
CSARDPSLAGGNYEQYF
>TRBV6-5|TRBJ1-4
CASSLGFAGKLFF
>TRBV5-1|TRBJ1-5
CASRGVSNQPQHF
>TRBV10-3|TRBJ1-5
CAISVADSAQPQHF
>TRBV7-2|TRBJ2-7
CASSRTRTSMMEEQYF
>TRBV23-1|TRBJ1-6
CASSQSSAGDPLHF
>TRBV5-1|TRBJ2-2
CASSLGDRNTGELFF
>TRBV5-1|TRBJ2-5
CASSLPDIQETQYF
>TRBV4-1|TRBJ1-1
CASSPRDTNTEAFF
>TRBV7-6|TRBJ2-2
CASSLDPRDPGELFF
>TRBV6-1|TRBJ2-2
CASQGLAYGELFF
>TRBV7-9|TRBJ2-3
CASSLGQAGGPQDTQYF
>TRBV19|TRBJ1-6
CASDSAGGLMLGSPLHF
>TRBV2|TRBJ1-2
CASSDRDRGRYGYTF
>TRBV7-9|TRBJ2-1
CASSFSFAYEQFF
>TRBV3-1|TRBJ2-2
CASSQVTGVNTGELFF
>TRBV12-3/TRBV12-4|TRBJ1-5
CASSLRGGALNQPQHF
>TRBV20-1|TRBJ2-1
CSADLNGRGVRNNEQFF
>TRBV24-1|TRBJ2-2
CATKGQDNTGELFF
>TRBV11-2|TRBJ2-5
CASSRILAQETQYF
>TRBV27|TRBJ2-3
CASSLGTSGGRDTQYF
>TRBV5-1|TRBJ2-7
CASSLAGGVGSYEQYF
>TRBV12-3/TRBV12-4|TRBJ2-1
CASSRGLPYSNEQFF
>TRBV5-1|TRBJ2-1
CASSLSGLYNEQFF
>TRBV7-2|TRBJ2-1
CASSLATVVAGGKYNEQFF
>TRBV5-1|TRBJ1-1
CASSLAPGNTEAFF
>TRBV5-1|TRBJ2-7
CASSGIGQGSNYGEQYF
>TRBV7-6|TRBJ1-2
CASSPWTGGNEGYTF
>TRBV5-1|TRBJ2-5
CASSLHSSGAGETQYF
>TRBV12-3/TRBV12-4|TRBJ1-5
CASRGTGSYNQPQHF
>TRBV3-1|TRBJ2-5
CASNPRDSQETQYF